Sequencing of this T cell receptor beta chain was carried out in a study of blood T cell repertoires in COVID-19. CDR3 length equals 16 residues. The ends lost 3 bases at V and 5 bases at J; junction bases unmatched: 11. The germline gives CDR1 SGHDN, CDR2 FVKESK. Authors' analysis steps: Counts of nucleated cells, estimated from reference gene primer amplification, were obtained. This table comes from immunoSEQ multiplex PCR, and its TCRdb copy is limited to in-frame clones, with some not included. V and J calls and clone size are copied from that table; D and trimming were computed from the DNA. This sample has about 200,000 clones, with approximately 90% found just once.

What was sequenced was peripheral blood. This sequence joins TRBV14 and TRBJ1-2; 8 bases map to TRBD1. The clonotype comes from a man aged 35-49 years with active or convalescent COVID-19. CDR3 bases: TGTGCCAGCAGCCAGGACACGGACAGGGCTACTTATGGCTACACCTTC. Its translation: CASSQDTDRATYGYTF. The full variable domain, in which reference TRBV14 and TRBJ1-2 provide the parts outside the CDR3, is EAGVTQFPSHSVIEKGQTVTLRCDPISGHDNLYWYRRVMGKEIKFLLHFVKESKQDESGMPNNRFLAERTGGTYSTLKVQPAELEDSGVYFCASSQDTDRATYGYTFGSGTRLTVV.